This is a list of T cell receptor beta chains from one sample in a study of technical replicates of blood from several donors. Repertoires were generated with immunoSEQ multiplex PCR, while TCRdb's copy carries only in-frame clones and drops some. The sample has some 70,000 clones, less than 98% seen once. The sample comprised T cells isolated from PBMCs. The receptors were gathered from a human donor in good health. CDR3s include the opening cysteine and the closing phenylalanine or tryptophan. Fields, in order: J gene, D gene, V gene, clone size, CDR3 length, CDR3 protein, CDR3 DNA. D genes are given only for firm matches. Expanded clones are given a class, and other clones once, few, many or no size at all.

TRBJ1-1 . TRBV4-1 . 14 CASSHPGLGTEAFF TGCGCCAGCAGCCACCCAGGGTTGGGAACTGAAGCTTTCTTT
TRBJ2-1 . TRBV29-1 . 14 CSLVKGSGTNEQFF TGCAGCCTAGTTAAAGGGAGTGGCACGAATGAGCAGTTCTTC
TRBJ2-2 TRBD2 TRBV7-3 . 17 CASSYLAGGPNTGELFF TGTGCCAGCAGCTACCTAGCGGGAGGGCCTAACACCGGGGAGCTGTTTTTT
TRBJ2-6 . TRBV11-2 once 18 CASSLVDSTLSGANVLTF TGTGCCAGCAGCTTAGTGGACTCAACTTTGTCTGGGGCCAACGTCCTGACTTTC
TRBJ2-1 . TRBV6-1 . 14 CASTPGVSYNEQFF TGTGCCAGCACCCCGGGGGTCTCCTACAATGAGCAGTTCTTC
TRBJ2-6 . TRBV7-3 . 20 CASSLTHRLTGDSGANVLTF TGTGCCAGCAGCTTAACACACCGTTTAACAGGTGACTCTGGGGCCAACGTCCTGACTTTC
TRBJ2-7 TRBD1 TRBV9 . 16 CASSTSDRASYYEQYF TGTGCCAGCAGCACTTCGGACAGGGCCTCTTACTACGAGCAGTACTTC
TRBJ1-2 TRBD1 TRBV10-3 . 14 CAISEGQGIYGYTF TGTGCCATCAGTGAAGGACAGGGGATCTATGGCTACACCTTC
TRBJ2-1 . TRBV11-2 . 15 CASSSDYRRMGEQFF TGTGCCAGCAGCTCCGACTACCGGAGAATGGGTGAGCAGTTCTTC
TRBJ2-1 TRBD2 TRBV6-6 . 16 CASSYSSGTSYNEQFF TGTGCCAGCAGTTACTCTAGCGGGACCTCCTACAATGAGCAGTTCTTC
TRBJ2-3 . TRBV12-2 once 15 CASRLGLAGTDTQYF TGTGCAAGTCGCTTAGGGCTAGCGGGGACAGATACGCAGTATTTT
TRBJ2-1 . TRBV19 . 14 CASSIVGLHNEQFF TGTGCCAGTAGTATAGTTGGACTTCACAATGAGCAGTTCTTC
TRBJ1-3 . TRBV9 . 15 CASSPAQGLRNTIYF TGTGCCAGCAGCCCAGCCCAGGGGTTACGAAACACCATATATTTT